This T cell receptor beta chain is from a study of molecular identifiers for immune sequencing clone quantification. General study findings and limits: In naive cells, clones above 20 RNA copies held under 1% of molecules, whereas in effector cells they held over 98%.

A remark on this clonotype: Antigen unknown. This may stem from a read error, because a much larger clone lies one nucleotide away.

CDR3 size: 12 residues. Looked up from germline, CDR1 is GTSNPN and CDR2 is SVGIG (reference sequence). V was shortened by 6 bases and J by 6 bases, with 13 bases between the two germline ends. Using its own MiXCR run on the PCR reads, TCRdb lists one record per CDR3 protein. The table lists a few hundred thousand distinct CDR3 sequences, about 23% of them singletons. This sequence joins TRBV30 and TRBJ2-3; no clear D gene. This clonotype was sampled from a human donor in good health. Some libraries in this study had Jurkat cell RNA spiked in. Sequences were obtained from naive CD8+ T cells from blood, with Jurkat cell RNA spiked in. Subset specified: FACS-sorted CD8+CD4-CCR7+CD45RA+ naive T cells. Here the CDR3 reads CACLDHVDTQYF. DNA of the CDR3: TGTGCCTGCTTAGACCATGTGGATACGCAGTATTTT.